This T cell receptor (beta chain) was sequenced for a study of blood T cells in healthy people across ages. The CDR3 is 15 residues long. The ends lost 2 bases at V and 8 bases at J; junction bases unmatched: 9. The germline gives CDR1 SGHVS, CDR2 FNYEAQ. For the second PCR, which ran for about 6 to 11 cycles, a sample-barcoded 5' primer and a J-beta primer mix were used. TCRdb reprocessed the 5' RACE reads with MiXCR, giving one entry per CDR3 protein. The repertoire consists of hundreds of thousands of distinct CDR3 sequences, with 35% to 40% occurring once and the leading ten covering over 10%. The sample consisted of blood. The sequence came from a man in his late teens or twenties in good health. The J gene is TRBJ2-3, the V gene TRBV7-6; 8 bases map to TRBD2. CDR3 sequence reads: CASSLKRGAGVTQYF. For the CDR3, the DNA is TGTGCCAGCAGCTTAAAACGGGGAGCGGGGGTTACGCAGTATTTT.